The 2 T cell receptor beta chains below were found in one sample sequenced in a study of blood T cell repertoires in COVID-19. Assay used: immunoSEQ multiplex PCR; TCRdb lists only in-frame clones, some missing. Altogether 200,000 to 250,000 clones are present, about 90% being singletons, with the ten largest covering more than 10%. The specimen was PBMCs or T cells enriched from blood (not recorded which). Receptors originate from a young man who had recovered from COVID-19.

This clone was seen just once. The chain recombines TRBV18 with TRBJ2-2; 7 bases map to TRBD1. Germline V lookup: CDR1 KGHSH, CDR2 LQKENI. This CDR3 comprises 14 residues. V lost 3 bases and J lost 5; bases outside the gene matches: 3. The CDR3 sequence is CASSPYRGTGELFF. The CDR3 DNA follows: TGTGCCAGCTCACCTTACAGGGGAACCGGGGAGCTGTTTTTT.

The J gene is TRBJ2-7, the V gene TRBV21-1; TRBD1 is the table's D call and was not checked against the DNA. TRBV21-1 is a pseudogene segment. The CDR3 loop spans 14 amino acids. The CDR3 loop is CASSSPTEHYEQYF. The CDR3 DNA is TGTGCCAGCAGCTCTCCGACAGAGCACTACGAGCAGTACTTC.